This is a list of T cell receptor beta chains from one sample in a study of metastatic and nonmetastatic thyroid tumors. TCRdb re-called the PCR reads with MiXCR. The sample lists roughly 93,000 clones; 12% were seen once. The specimen sequenced was blood. The receptors were sampled from a female donor with papillary thyroid cancer or a benign thyroid nodule (not recorded which). Some clones in this sample may be carry-over from other donors' samples. The CDR3 runs from the conserved cysteine through the conserved F or W. The order of the fields is D gene, J gene, V gene, CDR3 protein. D genes are given only for firm matches.

>TRBD1|TRBJ2-7|TRBV6-1
CASRMDRASEQYF
>TRBD1|TRBJ1-1|TRBV10-3
CAISGIGGLSTEAFF
>NA|TRBJ2-5|TRBV28
CASRSLGQETQYF
>NA|TRBJ2-7|TRBV5-5
CASSDDGYYEQYF
>TRBD1|TRBJ1-2|TRBV28
CASSSGDRGFSF
>TRBD1|TRBJ1-2|TRBV19
CASSTTGGGYTF
>TRBD2|TRBJ2-3|TRBV11-1
CASSSAGGPEDTQYF
>TRBD2|TRBJ2-1|TRBV20-1
CSTRGGVNNEQFF
>TRBD1|TRBJ1-1|TRBV19
CASSIPNRGRTEAFF
>NA|TRBJ2-1|TRBV28
CASSSGQADEQFF
>TRBD1|TRBJ2-7|TRBV28
CASSRPGTGNYEQYF
>NA|TRBJ1-4|TRBV11-1
CASSPGLSWGVGGEKLFF
>NA|TRBJ2-2|TRBV20-1
CSARDPRGVNTGELFF
>TRBD1|TRBJ1-2|TRBV18
CASSPGTGDNYGYTF
>NA|TRBJ1-2|TRBV7-2
CASSLDYGYTF
>NA|TRBJ2-1|TRBV28
CASKVIRSGYNEQFF
>NA|TRBJ1-3|TRBV18
CASGENSGNTIYF
>NA|TRBJ1-1|TRBV28
CASSSDGGYTEAFF
>TRBD1|TRBJ2-7|TRBV7-2
CASSLVTGGGYEQYF
>NA|TRBJ2-7|TRBV20-1
CSAREGAYEQYF
>NA|TRBJ1-3|TRBV20-1
CSARRRTDSGNTIYF
>TRBD1|TRBJ1-6|TRBV18
CASSPDRGNNSPLHF
>NA|TRBJ2-1|TRBV3-1
CASSQEEGGIWGGANEQFF
>TRBD2|TRBJ2-1|TRBV2
CASSEWGLAGSDEQFF
>NA|TRBJ2-7|TRBV30
CAWSVAHSYEQYF
>NA|TRBJ2-7|TRBV11-2
CASGAPTGASYEQYF
>NA|TRBJ1-1|TRBV13
CASSLESFGEKDTEAFF
>NA|TRBJ2-7|TRBV20-1
CSARDRELAGAEQYF
>NA|TRBJ2-3|TRBV27
CASTKPGITDTQYF
>TRBD2|TRBJ2-1|TRBV9
CASSVLAGGFNEQFF
>TRBD2|TRBJ2-7|TRBV9
CASSVGSGSYEQYF
>NA|TRBJ1-2|TRBV24-1
CATSDGVSYGYTF
>NA|TRBJ2-7|TRBV19
CASSFQGMGAYEQYF
>NA|TRBJ2-3|TRBV7-9
CASSRDIFVDTQYF
>NA|TRBJ1-3|TRBV5-4
CASSLARENTIYF
>TRBD2|TRBJ2-5|TRBV28
CASSLRVAGGPLETQYF
>TRBD1|TRBJ1-6|TRBV2
CASSGQGNSPLHF
>TRBD1|TRBJ2-7|TRBV4-3
CASSQTLRDSAYEQYF
>NA|TRBJ2-7|TRBV28
CASSPIKGEGPGEQYF
>NA|TRBJ2-3|TRBV27
CASSLKSTDTQYF
>TRBD2|TRBJ2-1|TRBV5-1
CASSASGTTYNEQFF
>NA|TRBJ2-5|TRBV14
CASSQNRAGVLPGTQETQYF
>TRBD2|TRBJ2-3|TRBV28
CASSETSGRVADTQYF
>TRBD1|TRBJ2-7|TRBV20-1
CSARTGNTPYEQYF
>TRBD1|TRBJ1-1|TRBV5-5
CASSRQGVAERFF
>TRBD1|TRBJ1-4|TRBV9
CASSRAGGTSNEKLFF
>TRBD2|TRBJ2-3|TRBV6-2/TRBV6-3
CASSYRLASADTQYF
>TRBD2|TRBJ2-1|TRBV6-2/TRBV6-3
CASSLSSGSSYNEQFF